This entry lists 25 T cell receptor beta chains sequenced from one sample in a study of cytomegalovirus exposure and HLA in healthy donors. The PCR had 60 Vbeta and 13 Jbeta primers. The method was immunoSEQ multiplex PCR; TCRdb's version includes in-frame clones alone and lacks a portion of them. Of about 59,000 clones listed, about 80% were seen once; the top ten hold under 5%. Sequenced input: PBMCs. The receptor source for this set is a woman in her 40s in good health and CMV-seronegative.

Comment on this clone: Other DNA sequences in this sample translate to the same CDR3. The DNA of the CDR3 is TGTGCCAGCAGCGTAGTACCGACAGGCCGTGTGGAGCAGTACTTC. It codes for CASSVVPTGRVEQYF. V gene TRBV9 combines with J gene TRBJ2-7; D possibly corresponds to TRBD1 (6 bases). V was shortened by 0 bases and J by 7 bases, with 17 bases between the two germline ends. Per germline, CDR1 SGDLS and CDR2 YYNGEE. The CDR3 sequence is 15 residues long.

The chain has TRBV18 and TRBJ2-7, with 8 bases lining up with TRBD1. The ends lost 0 bases at V and 3 bases at J; junction bases unmatched: 4. The CDR3 consists of 15 residues. Germline CDR1 and CDR2: KGHSH and LQKENI. CDR3 loop: CASSPPGQESYEQYF. The CDR3 DNA is TGTGCCAGCTCACCACCGGGACAGGAAAGCTACGAGCAGTACTTC.

This chain uses TRBV7-3 with TRBJ2-3; D gene ambiguous. Trimming removed 3 bases at V and 0 bases at J, with 7 bases between. The CDR3 contains 14 residues. The germline gives CDR1 SGHTA, CDR2 FQGTGA. In nucleotides, the CDR3 is TGTGCCAGCAGCTTCATCGGGAGCACAGATACGCAGTATTTT. Its translation is CASSFIGSTDTQYF.

The gene calls are TRBV18 and TRBJ2-1, with 8 bases that match TRBD2. The germline gives CDR1 KGHSH, CDR2 LQKENI. The CDR3 contains 14 residues. The V gene end was trimmed by 5 bases and the J gene end by 8 bases; junction bases not matched to a gene: 8. In nucleotides, the CDR3 is TGTGCCAGCTCAGGACTAGCCGGGTTCGATGAGCAGTTCTTC. The encoded protein is CASSGLAGFDEQFF.

The J gene is TRBJ2-7, the V gene TRBV10-3; tentatively, D is TRBD1 (5 bases). Trimming pared 2 bases from V and 4 bases from J, leaving 18 bases between. CDR1 is ENHRY, CDR2 SYGVKD, per germline. This CDR3 has 16 amino acids. The CDR3 DNA reads TGTGCCATCAGTGAGCTCACAGGAGTATCCATATACGAGCAGTACTTC. It specifies CAISELTGVSIYEQYF.

The sample holds a few counts of this clone. V is TRBV7-3 and J is TRBJ2-1; 12 positions agree with TRBD2. Per the germline V gene, CDR1 is SGHTA and CDR2 is FQGTGA. V dropped 5 bases and J dropped 5; count of bases not matched to a gene: 4. The CDR3 runs to 15 residues. The CDR3 is CASSPGTSGHNEQFF. The CDR3, as DNA: TGTGCCAGCAGCCCCGGGACTAGCGGGCACAATGAGCAGTTCTTC.

The chain is built from TRBV6-4 and TRBJ2-1; D gene ambiguous. The CDR3 loop spans 13 amino acids. CDR1 and CDR2 (germline): MRHNA, SNTAGT. Trimming stripped 7 bases from V and 5 bases from J, with 12 bases between. CDR3 in DNA: TGTGCCAGCATAGGCTACAGACACAATGAGCAGTTCTTC. It codes for CASIGYRHNEQFF.

The chain recombines TRBV4-1 with TRBJ2-1; 11 bases align to TRBD2. The CDR3 consists of 16 residues. With 8 bases clipped from V and 1 base from J, the junction kept 7 bases outside the gene matches. CDR1 is MGHRA, CDR2 YSYEKL, per germline. This CDR3 is CASRNLAGGSYNEQFF. CDR3 DNA: TGCGCCAGCCGAAACCTAGCGGGAGGTTCCTACAATGAGCAGTTCTTC.

This clone appeared a few times. The chain links TRBV2 to TRBJ2-1; 8 bases are a match to TRBD2. The CDR3 loop spans 15 amino acids. The germline V gene has CDR1 SNHLY and CDR2 FYNNEI. Trimming at V came to 5 bases and at J to 5 bases, leaving 8 bases not matched to a gene. The CDR3 DNA sequence: TGTGCCAGCAGTCACCGGACTAGCAGAAACAATGAGCAGTTCTTC. Protein product: CASSHRTSRNNEQFF.

The chain uses TRBV23-1 and TRBJ2-1; 9 nucleotides align to TRBD2. TRBV23-1 is an ORF, with its function uncertain. The CDR3 runs 18 residues. V was pared by 0 bases and J by 8 bases, with 14 bases of the junction left unmatched. This CDR3 is CASSQSPGPGGRVDEQFF. The DNA for the CDR3 is TGCGCCAGCAGTCAATCGCCAGGGCCCGGCGGGAGGGTAGATGAGCAGTTCTTC.

This chain connects TRBV9 to TRBJ1-4, with D maybe TRBD1 (5 bases). Trimming stripped 0 bases from V and 5 bases from J, with 11 bases between. Germline V gene lookup returns CDR1 SGDLS and CDR2 YYNGEE. The CDR3 spans 15 residues. The CDR3 reads CASSVAAGRNEKLFF. DNA of the CDR3: TGTGCCAGCAGCGTAGCCGCAGGGCGGAATGAAAAACTGTTTTTT.

The V and J genes are TRBV7-3 and TRBJ2-1; 13 nucleotides line up with TRBD2. The CDR3 loop spans 17 amino acids. V lost 1 base, J lost 9 bases, and 9 bases stayed unmatched. Germline V gene data show CDR1 as SGHTA and CDR2 as FQGTGA. CDR3: CASSLNSRTSGSGEQFF. The CDR3 coding sequence is TGTGCCAGCAGCTTAAACTCCAGGACTAGCGGGAGCGGTGAGCAGTTCTTC.

The chain combines TRBV4-2 with TRBJ2-2, with 7 nucleotides matching TRBD2. The V gene end was trimmed by 3 bases and the J gene end by 2 bases; junction bases not matched to a gene: 9. The germline CDR1 and CDR2 sequences are LGHNA and YNFKEQ. This CDR3 region has 17 residues. The CDR3 DNA is TGTGCCAGCAGCCATCCGCCCGGGACTACCAACACCGGGGAGCTGTTTTTT. Translating gives CASSHPPGTTNTGELFF.

The chain links TRBV5-4 to TRBJ2-5, with 11 nucleotides matching TRBD2. V was clipped by 1 base and J by 1 base; unmatched bases: 0. The CDR3 is made up of 15 amino acids. Germline CDR1 reads SGHNT; CDR2 reads YYREEE (reference sequence). CDR3 residues: CASSLTSGSQETQYF. CDR3 nucleotide sequence: TGTGCCAGCAGCTTGACTAGCGGGAGCCAAGAGACCCAGTACTTC. The whole variable domain, filled in from reference TRBV5-4 and TRBJ2-5, reads ETGVTQSPTHLIKTRGQQVTLRCSSQSGHNTVSWYQQALGQGPQFIFQYYREEENGRGNFPPRFSGLQFPNYSSELNVNALELDDSALYLCASSLTSGSQETQYFGPGTRLLVL.

The chain is built from TRBV4-3 and TRBJ1-1; 8 bases agree with TRBD1. Germline CDR1 and CDR2: LGHNA and YSLEER. The CDR3 extends over 15 amino acids. The V segment lost 0 bases and the J segment 6 bases; nucleotides outside the gene matches: 6. Written as DNA, the CDR3 is TGCGCCAGCAGCCAAGAGTGGGGACAGGTTTCTGAAGCTTTCTTT. It codes for CASSQEWGQVSEAFF.

This clone appeared a single time. J is TRBJ2-1 and V is TRBV6-1; 9 bases are a match to TRBD2. Trimming removed 0 bases from V and 10 bases from J; junction bases left unmatched: 7. The CDR3 extends over 15 amino acids. The germline CDR1 and CDR2 sequences are MNHNS and SASEGT. The CDR3 coding sequence is TGTGCCAGCAGTGAAGCGGCTAGCGGGACGGGAGAGCAGTTCTTC. Protein product: CASSEAASGTGEQFF.

The chain employs TRBV19 and TRBJ2-4, with a possible D match to TRBD2 (5 bases). Trimming removed 3 bases at V and 8 bases at J, with 14 bases between. The germline CDR1 and CDR2 sequences are LNHDA and SQIVND (reference sequence). The CDR3 contains 14 residues. The CDR3 reads CASSIGPGRDIQYF. The CDR3 DNA reads as TGTGCCAGTAGTATCGGGCCCGGGCGGGACATTCAGTACTTC.

In its sample, this clone was seen a few times. The chain employs TRBV25-1 and TRBJ2-1, with 7 bases aligning to TRBD1. V trimming: 5 bases; J trimming: 3 bases; junction bases outside the gene matches: 1. CDR1 is MGHDK and CDR2 is SYGVNS in the germline V gene. The CDR3 is made up of 13 amino acids. In nucleotides, the CDR3 is TGTGCCAGCAGTCAGGGGGTCTACAATGAGCAGTTCTTC. Translation gives CASSQGVYNEQFF.

V gene TRBV7-9 combines with J gene TRBJ1-4; D unresolved. There are 12 residues in the CDR3. The germline gives CDR1 SEHNR, CDR2 FQNEAQ (reference sequence). Trimming left V 2 bases short and J 8 bases short, with 6 bases between. CDR3 bases: TGTGCCAGCAGCTTAACATCGGAAAAACTGTTTTTT. Amino acids: CASSLTSEKLFF.

This rearrangement joins TRBV9 to TRBJ2-2, with TRBD2 matching over 9 bases. Trimming took 4 bases from V and 5 from J; bases not matched to a gene: 6. CDR3 size: 15 residues. CDR1 is SGDLS, CDR2 YYNGEE, per germline. CDR3 sequence (DNA): TGTGCCAGCAGCCTGACTAGCGGTCGGACCGGGGAGCTGTTTTTT. Translation: CASSLTSGRTGELFF.

The V call is TRBV28, the J call TRBJ1-5; no clear D gene. V lost 1 base to trimming and J lost 0 bases, with 10 bases between them. Looked up from germline, CDR1 is MDHEN and CDR2 is SYDVKM. The CDR3 has 16 residues. In DNA form, the CDR3 reads TGTGCCAGCAGTTTATTTAGCGGATATAGCAATCAGCCCCAGCATTTT. As protein: CASSLFSGYSNQPQHF.

The V gene is TRBV5-4, the J gene TRBJ2-2; D not certain. Germline CDR1 reads SGHNT; CDR2 reads YYREEE (reference sequence). The V gene lost 4 bases and the J gene lost 6 bases, with 10 bases spanning the gap. This CDR3 has 13 amino acids. In nucleotides, the CDR3 is TGTGCCAGCAGCACGGTAGCCTCCGGGGAGCTGTTTTTT. Its translation is CASSTVASGELFF.

The chain recombines TRBV29-1 with TRBJ2-1, with D maybe TRBD2 (6 bases). The germline CDR1 and CDR2 sequences are SQVTM and ANQGSEA. The V end was cut by 3 bases, the J end by 6 bases, with 15 bases between. The CDR3 is 14 amino acids. For the CDR3, the DNA is TGCAGCGTTGATGGTTCGCGGGGAAGCAATGAGCAGTTCTTC. Its translation is CSVDGSRGSNEQFF.

V and J are TRBV28 and TRBJ1-2; D is unresolved. Germline V gene data show CDR1 as MDHEN and CDR2 as SYDVKM. The CDR3 is 15 residues long. Trimming removed 4 bases at V and 5 bases at J, with 17 bases between. The CDR3 protein is CASSSPGDLVYGYTF. CDR3 nucleotide sequence: TGTGCCAGCAGTTCCCCGGGAGACTTAGTTTATGGCTACACCTTC.

The V call is TRBV9, the J call TRBJ2-7; D is undetermined. With 0 bases removed from V and 5 bases from J, the gap between germline ends came to 9 bases. The CDR3 is made up of 13 amino acids. Germline V gene sequence: CDR1 SGDLS, CDR2 YYNGEE. In DNA, the CDR3 is TGTGCCAGCAGCGTAGATCAGGTCAACGAGCAGTACTTC. It encodes CASSVDQVNEQYF.